These 30 T cell receptor beta chains were sequenced from one sample in a study of cytomegalovirus exposure and HLA in healthy donors. Amplification used 60 Vbeta primers and 13 Jbeta primers. Libraries were prepared by immunoSEQ multiplex PCR; TCRdb keeps only in-frame clonotypes and omits some of them. The sample contains 150,000 to 180,000 clones, around 80% of which appear only once. The specimen was PBMCs. The receptors were gathered from a woman between 40 and 50 years old in good health and CMV-seronegative.

This rearrangement joins TRBV6-5 to TRBJ1-1; 7 nucleotides align to TRBD1. The CDR3 extends over 15 amino acids. Germline assignment: CDR1 MNHEY and CDR2 SVGAGI. The trim removed 6 bases at V and 0 bases at J, leaving 7 bases unmatched. This chain's CDR3 is CASRRTGSMNTEAFF. Here the CDR3 DNA reads TGTGCCAGCAGACGGACAGGCTCGATGAACACTGAAGCTTTCTTT.

This clone was seen only a few times. The J gene is TRBJ1-4, the V gene TRBV28; possibly TRBD1 for D (6 bases). CDR3 length equals 12 residues. The ends were cut back, 10 bases at V and 5 bases at J, with 11 bases in the middle. Germline assignment: CDR1 MDHEN and CDR2 SYDVKM. The CDR3 sequence is CATLDRNEKLFF. The CDR3 DNA sequence: TGTGCCACTCTGGACAGAAATGAAAAACTGTTTTTT.

The chain uses TRBV29-1 and TRBJ2-5; TRBD1 matches at 7 bases. Germline V CDR1 and CDR2: SQVTM, ANQGSEA. CDR3 length: 14 amino acids. V gave up 0 bases and J gave up 4 bases; unmatched junction bases: 5. The CDR3 DNA reads as TGCAGCGTTGAAGATAGGGGACAGAGAGAGACCCAGTACTTC. Its translation: CSVEDRGQRETQYF.

This clone has a handful of counts. This chain connects TRBV10-3 to TRBJ1-1, with D possibly TRBD1 on 5 matching bases. The germline V gene encodes CDR1 ENHRY and CDR2 SYGVKD. CDR3 size: 13 residues. Trimming took off 5 bases at V and 3 bases at J, with 10 bases between the two ends. The CDR3 DNA is TGTGCCATCAGTTGGCAGGGTGACACTGAAGCTTTCTTT. Its protein is CAISWQGDTEAFF.

The rearrangement joins TRBV10-1 to TRBJ2-2; unclear D gene. The CDR3 is 13 amino acids. V was clipped by 3 bases and J by 2 bases, with 4 bases between them. CDR1 and CDR2 (germline): WNHNN, SYGVQD (reference sequence). The CDR3 protein is CASSDRNTGELFF. CDR3 sequence (DNA): TGCGCCAGCAGTGACAGAAACACCGGGGAGCTGTTTTTT.

This clone has a count of ten or more. This chain joins TRBV5-1 and TRBJ2-1, with 8 bases fitting TRBD2. Unmatched junction bases numbered 7, after V lost 9 bases and J lost 2 bases. The CDR3 runs 14 residues. Germline CDR1 SGHRS, CDR2 YFSETQ. The CDR3 here is CATRGGGTYNEQFF. The CDR3 DNA follows: TGCGCCACCCGAGGCGGGGGGACCTACAATGAGCAGTTCTTC.

CDR3 protein: CASSPTENYGYTF. As DNA, the CDR3 is TGTGCCAGCAGCCCGACTGAAAACTATGGCTACACCTTC. This sequence joins TRBV5-6 and TRBJ1-2; no definite D call. Germline CDR1 and CDR2: SGHDT and YYEEEE. Trimming removed 4 bases from V and 2 bases from J, with 9 bases in between. This CDR3 comprises 13 residues.

The chain is built from TRBV5-6 and TRBJ1-3; D may be TRBD1 (6 bases). This CDR3 comprises 13 residues. The V and J ends lost 3 bases and 3 bases respectively, with 7 bases between them. Germline values: CDR1 SGHDT, CDR2 YYEEEE. This CDR3 is CASSSGDGNTIYF. CDR3 nucleotide sequence: TGTGCCAGCAGCTCAGGGGATGGAAACACCATATATTTT.

This chain links TRBV6-1 with TRBJ1-2; 9 bases map to TRBD1. V lost 4 bases and J lost 8; bases outside the gene matches: 11. Germline V gives CDR1 MNHNS, CDR2 SASEGT. This CDR3 has 15 residues. In nucleotides, the CDR3 is TGTGCCAGCAGTGCGTACTTCGGGACAGGGAGCGGCTACACCTTC. Encoded protein: CASSAYFGTGSGYTF.

The V call is TRBV2, the J call TRBJ2-7, with 14 positions matching TRBD2. The CDR3 contains 17 residues. CDR1 is SNHLY, CDR2 FYNNEI, per germline. The J segment lost 7 bases and the V segment lost 4 bases, leaving 12 bases of the junction unmatched. Written as DNA, the CDR3 is TGTGCCAGCAGTGCTGAGGGACTAGCGGGAGTCGCGGGGGAGCAGTACTTC. It translates to CASSAEGLAGVAGEQYF. The whole variable domain, remainder taken from reference TRBV2 and TRBJ2-7, is EPEVTQTPSHQVTQMGQEVILRCVPISNHLYFYWYRQILGQKVEFLVSFYNNEISEKSEIFDDQFSVERPDGSNFTLKIRSTKLEDSAMYFCASSAEGLAGVAGEQYFGPGTRLTVT.

V is TRBV28 and J is TRBJ1-1, with TRBD1 identical over 7 bases. V lost 5 bases and J lost 0; bases outside the gene matches: 6. CDR3 length: 15 residues. In germline, CDR1 is MDHEN, CDR2 SYDVKM. In nucleotides, the CDR3 is TGTGCCAGCAGTGTACAGGGGTCTATGAACACTGAAGCTTTCTTT. Protein: CASSVQGSMNTEAFF. The full variable domain, its missing parts supplied by reference TRBV28 and TRBJ1-1, is DVKVTQSSRYLVKRTGEKVFLECVQDMDHENMFWYRQDPGLGLRLIYFSYDVKMKEKGDIPEGYSVSREKKERFSLILESASTNQTSMYLCASSVQGSMNTEAFFGQGTRLTVV.

V usage is TRBV5-1 and J usage is TRBJ2-2, with 11 bases that match TRBD1. Germline lookup yields CDR1 SGHRS and CDR2 YFSETQ. CDR3 length: 16 amino acids. V lost 4 bases, J lost 4 bases, and 6 bases stayed unmatched. CDR3 amino acids: CASSLGQGAITGELFF. The CDR3 bases are TGCGCCAGCAGCCTTGGACAGGGGGCTATCACCGGGGAGCTGTTTTTT.

The chain has TRBV5-5 and TRBJ2-7, with 8 bases fitting TRBD2. In germline, CDR1 is SGHKS, CDR2 YYEKEE (reference sequence). The CDR3 has 15 amino acids. J gave up 3 bases and V 0 bases, and 5 bases lay outside the gene matches. The CDR3 here is CASSLAASGFYEQYF. CDR3 nucleotide sequence: TGTGCCAGCAGCTTGGCGGCTAGCGGGTTCTACGAGCAGTACTTC.

This clone occurred once. The chain has TRBV4-1 and TRBJ1-5; 7 bases match TRBD1. This CDR3 spans 16 amino acids. The V and J ends lost 1 base and 3 bases, in that order; junction bases with no gene match: 6. Germline assignment: CDR1 MGHRA and CDR2 YSYEKL. CDR3 coding DNA: TGCGCCAGCAGCCAAGGACAGGGACCTTCCAATCAGCCCCAGCATTTT. Protein: CASSQGQGPSNQPQHF.

This chain joins TRBV19 and TRBJ1-2, with TRBD1 as a possible D gene (6 bases). Germline CDR1 and CDR2: LNHDA and SQIVND (reference sequence). V shed 7 bases and J shed 5 bases, with 11 bases lying between them. CDR3 length: 12 amino acids. As DNA, the CDR3 is TGTGCCAGTACAGGGGTGGGTTATGGCTACACCTTC. Translated, it gives CASTGVGYGYTF.

This clone showed up just once. The chain joins TRBV5-1 to TRBJ2-3, with D possibly matching TRBD2 (5 bases). In germline, CDR1 is SGHRS, CDR2 YFSETQ. The CDR3 has 16 amino acids. The V end was cut by 0 bases, the J end by 4 bases, with 15 bases between. The CDR3 nucleotides are TGCGCCAGCAGCTTGGGGGAGAAGGGCACCGCAGATACGCAGTATTTT. The encoded protein is CASSLGEKGTADTQYF.

The chain carries TRBV4-2 and TRBJ2-7; TRBD2 matches 13 bases. The CDR3 has 15 residues. Germline loops: CDR1 LGHNA, CDR2 YNFKEQ. V shed 4 bases, J shed 6 bases, and the junction held 6 bases outside the gene matches. The CDR3 nucleotides are TGTGCCAGCAGCCCCGGGGGGACTAGCGGGGCCGAGCAGTACTTC. It is translated as CASSPGGTSGAEQYF.

The chain is built from TRBV7-9 and TRBJ2-7; D perhaps matches TRBD2 (6 bases). This CDR3 is built from 17 residues. Trimming shortened V by 2 bases and J by 5 bases, and 22 bases separated the two germline ends. CDR1 SEHNR and CDR2 FQNEAQ come from the germline V gene (reference sequence). The CDR3 region has the DNA TGTGCCAGCAGCTTACCGGGGTGGGGGACTCAAGGGAACGAGCAGTACTTC. Translating it yields CASSLPGWGTQGNEQYF.

The DNA for the CDR3 is TGTGCCAGCAGCGCGTCAGGATATGGCTACACCTTC. Translated, it gives CASSASGYGYTF. The V gene is TRBV7-2, the J gene TRBJ1-2; no clear D gene. This CDR3 has 12 amino acids. Per germline, CDR1 SGHTA and CDR2 FQGNSA. V gave up 5 bases and J gave up 5 bases, with 9 bases separating them.

The chain recombines TRBV27 with TRBJ2-7, with a weak D call TRBD2 (6 bases). This CDR3 spans 15 amino acids. Germline CDR1 reads MNHEY; CDR2 reads SMNVEV (reference sequence). Trimming took 6 bases from V and 1 from J, leaving 16 bases between them. CDR3 amino acids: CASRDSGTLSYEQYF. Written as DNA, the CDR3 is TGTGCCAGCAGGGACTCCGGGACTCTATCCTACGAGCAGTACTTC.

This sequence joins TRBV7-9 and TRBJ1-4; D call uncertain. Germline V lookup: CDR1 SEHNR, CDR2 FQNEAQ (reference sequence). V was trimmed by 5 bases and J by 4 bases, leaving 11 bases between them. The CDR3 runs to 14 residues. This chain's CDR3 is CASSRGSRNEKLFF. The CDR3, as DNA: TGTGCCAGCAGCCGTGGCAGTCGTAATGAAAAACTGTTTTTT.

In the case of this clone: The sample has other DNA sequences that encode this CDR3 too. The genes are TRBV18 and TRBJ1-4, with TRBD1 matching 8 bases. The V gene end was trimmed by 3 bases and the J gene end by 8 bases; junction bases not matched to a gene: 8. Germline V gene data show CDR1 as KGHSH and CDR2 as LQKENI. The CDR3 is 15 amino acids. The CDR3 coding sequence is TGTGCCAGCTCACCCCCCGGACAGGGCGGGGAAAAACTGTTTTTT. It encodes CASSPPGQGGEKLFF.

The genes are TRBV28 and TRBJ2-7; 7 bases agree with TRBD1. J was trimmed by 2 bases and V by 8 bases; bases with no gene match: 6. Germline V CDR1 and CDR2: MDHEN, SYDVKM. CDR3 size: 13 residues. In DNA form, the CDR3 reads TGTGCCAGCGGGGACAGTGCGACCTACGAGCAGTACTTC. This encodes CASGDSATYEQYF.

This clone was seen only once. This chain links TRBV6-4 with TRBJ2-1; D is possibly TRBD2 (6 bases). Germline assignment: CDR1 MRHNA and CDR2 SNTAGT. V was cut by 1 base and J by 2 bases, with 9 bases left in between. The CDR3 consists of 15 residues. The CDR3 spells CASSDWGGTYNEQFF. For the CDR3, the DNA is TGTGCCAGCAGTGACTGGGGCGGGACCTACAATGAGCAGTTCTTC.

This clone was detected only a few times. V gene TRBV27 combines with J gene TRBJ2-3; unclear D gene. CDR1 is MNHEY and CDR2 is SMNVEV in the germline V gene (reference sequence). Trimming took off 4 bases at V and 5 bases at J, with 13 bases between the two ends. CDR3 length: 14 residues. CDR3: CASSYGSALDTQYF. CDR3 nucleotide sequence: TGTGCCAGCAGTTACGGGTCCGCCCTAGATACGCAGTATTTT.

The chain recombines TRBV30 with TRBJ2-5; 8 bases agree with TRBD2. The J call may be incorrect, as the DNA end agrees better with TRBJ2-7. The CDR3 loop spans 12 amino acids. From germline, CDR1 is GTSNPN and CDR2 SVGIG (reference sequence). CDR3 bases: TGTGCCTGGAGCGGGGGGGTCTACGAGCAGTACTTC. It translates to CAWSGGVYEQYF.

The genes are TRBV13 and TRBJ2-1, with no clear D. The ends were cut back, 4 bases at V and 4 bases at J, with 17 bases in the middle. The CDR3 covers 16 residues. In germline, CDR1 is PRHDT, CDR2 FYEKMQ (reference sequence). For the CDR3, the DNA is TGTGCCAGCAGCTCCCTTGCAGGAAATTGGTACAATGAGCAGTTCTTC. Its protein product is CASSSLAGNWYNEQFF.

The CDR3 sequence is CASSQGALSTDTQYF. CDR3 sequence (DNA): TGTGCCAGCAGCCAGGGGGCCCTTAGCACAGATACGCAGTATTTT. The rearrangement joins TRBV6-1 to TRBJ2-3; 8 positions agree with TRBD1. The CDR3 consists of 15 residues. The V gene's germline CDR1 is MNHNS and CDR2 SASEGT. V trimming: 6 bases; J trimming: 0 bases; junction bases outside the gene matches: 5.

The chain has TRBV5-5 and TRBJ1-1, with TRBD1 matching over 7 bases. The CDR3 has 14 residues. V trimming: 0 bases; J trimming: 2 bases; junction bases outside the gene matches: 1. Germline V lookup: CDR1 SGHKS, CDR2 YYEKEE (reference sequence). DNA of the CDR3: TGTGCCAGCAGCTTGGGGGACAGAAACACTGAAGCTTTCTTT. Translating it yields CASSLGDRNTEAFF.

This clone appeared a few times. The gene calls are TRBV4-2 and TRBJ1-4; TRBD1 matches 8 bases. Germline CDR1 reads LGHNA; CDR2 reads YNFKEQ. Trimming removed 7 bases from V and 7 bases from J; junction bases left unmatched: 8. The length of the CDR3 is 14 residues. CDR3 loop: CASTDRGVGEKLFF. The CDR3, as DNA: TGTGCCAGCACTGACAGGGGAGTAGGTGAAAAACTGTTTTTT.